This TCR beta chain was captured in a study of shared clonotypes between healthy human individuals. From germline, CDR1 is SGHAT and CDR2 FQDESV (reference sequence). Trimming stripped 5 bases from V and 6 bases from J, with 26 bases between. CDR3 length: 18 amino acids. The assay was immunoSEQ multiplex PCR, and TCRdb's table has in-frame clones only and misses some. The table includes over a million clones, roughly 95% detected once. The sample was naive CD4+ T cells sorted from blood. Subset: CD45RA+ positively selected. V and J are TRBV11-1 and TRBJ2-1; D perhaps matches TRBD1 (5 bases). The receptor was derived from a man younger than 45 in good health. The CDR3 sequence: CASSLGFWSARGVNEQFF. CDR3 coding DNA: TGTGCCAGCAGCCTCGGGTTCTGGTCGGCAAGGGGTGTCAATGAGCAGTTCTTC.